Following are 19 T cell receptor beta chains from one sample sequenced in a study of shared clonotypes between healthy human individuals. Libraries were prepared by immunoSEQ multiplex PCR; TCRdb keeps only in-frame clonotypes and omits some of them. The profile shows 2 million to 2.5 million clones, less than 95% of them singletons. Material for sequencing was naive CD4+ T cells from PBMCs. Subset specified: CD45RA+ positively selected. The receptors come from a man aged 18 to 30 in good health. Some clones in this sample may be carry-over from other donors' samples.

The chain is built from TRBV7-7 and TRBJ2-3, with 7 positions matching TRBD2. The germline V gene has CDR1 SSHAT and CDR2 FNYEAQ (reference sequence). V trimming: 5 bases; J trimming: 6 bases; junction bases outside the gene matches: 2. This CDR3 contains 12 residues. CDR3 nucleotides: TGTGCCAGCAGCCCGGGAGGCGATACGCAGTATTTT. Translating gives CASSPGGDTQYF.

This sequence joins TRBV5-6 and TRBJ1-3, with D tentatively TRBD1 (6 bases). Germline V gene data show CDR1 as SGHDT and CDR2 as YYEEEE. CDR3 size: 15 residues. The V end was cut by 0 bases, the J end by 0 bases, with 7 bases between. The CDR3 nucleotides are TGTGCCAGCAGCTTGGGGGGACACTCTGGAAACACCATATATTTT. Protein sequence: CASSLGGHSGNTIYF.

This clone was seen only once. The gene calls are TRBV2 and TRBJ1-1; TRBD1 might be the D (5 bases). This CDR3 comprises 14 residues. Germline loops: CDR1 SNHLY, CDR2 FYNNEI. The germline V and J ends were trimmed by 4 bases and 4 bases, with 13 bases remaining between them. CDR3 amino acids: CASSVEGPSTEAFF. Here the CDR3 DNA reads TGTGCCAGCAGTGTGGAGGGGCCGAGCACTGAAGCTTTCTTT.

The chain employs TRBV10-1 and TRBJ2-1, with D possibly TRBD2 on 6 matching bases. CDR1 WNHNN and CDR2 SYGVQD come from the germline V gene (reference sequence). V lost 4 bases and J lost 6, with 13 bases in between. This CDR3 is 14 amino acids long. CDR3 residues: CASSVSGALNEQFF. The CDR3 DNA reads TGCGCCAGCAGTGTATCGGGAGCCCTCAATGAGCAGTTCTTC.

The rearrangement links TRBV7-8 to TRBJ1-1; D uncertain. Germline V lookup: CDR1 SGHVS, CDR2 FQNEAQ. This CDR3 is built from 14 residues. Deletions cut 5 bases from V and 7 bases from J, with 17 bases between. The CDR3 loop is CASSPRSVLYEAFF. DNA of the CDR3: TGTGCCAGCAGCCCTCGGTCAGTGCTGTATGAAGCTTTCTTT.

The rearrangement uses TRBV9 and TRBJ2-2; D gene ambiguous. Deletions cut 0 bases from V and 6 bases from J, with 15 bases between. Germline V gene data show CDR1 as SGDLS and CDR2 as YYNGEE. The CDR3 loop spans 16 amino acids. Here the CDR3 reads CASSVDSGLRAGELFF. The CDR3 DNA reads TGTGCCAGCAGCGTAGATAGTGGTCTAAGGGCCGGGGAGCTGTTTTTT.

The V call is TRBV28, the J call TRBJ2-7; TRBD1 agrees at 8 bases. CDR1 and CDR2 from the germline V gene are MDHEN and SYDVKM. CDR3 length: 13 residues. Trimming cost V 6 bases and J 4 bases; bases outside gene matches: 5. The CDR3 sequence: CASSRQGLYEQYF. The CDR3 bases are TGTGCCAGCAGCCGACAGGGGTTGTACGAGCAGTACTTC.

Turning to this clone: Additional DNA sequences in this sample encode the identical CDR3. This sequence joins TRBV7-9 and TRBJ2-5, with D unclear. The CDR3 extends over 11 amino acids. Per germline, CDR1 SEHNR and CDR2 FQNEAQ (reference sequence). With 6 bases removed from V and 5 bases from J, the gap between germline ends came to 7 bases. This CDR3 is CASSSSETQYF. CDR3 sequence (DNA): TGTGCCAGCAGTTCCTCGGAGACCCAGTACTTC.

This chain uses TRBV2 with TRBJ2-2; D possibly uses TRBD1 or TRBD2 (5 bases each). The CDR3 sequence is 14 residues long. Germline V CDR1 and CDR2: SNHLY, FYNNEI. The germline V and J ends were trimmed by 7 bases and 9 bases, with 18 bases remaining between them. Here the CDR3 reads CASNPGRNRWELFF. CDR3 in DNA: TGTGCCAGCAACCCGGGACGGAACCGGTGGGAGCTGTTTTTT. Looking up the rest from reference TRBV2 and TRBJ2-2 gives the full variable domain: EPEVTQTPSHQVTQMGQEVILRCVPISNHLYFYWYRQILGQKVEFLVSFYNNEISEKSEIFDDQFSVERPDGSNFTLKIRSTKLEDSAMYFCASNPGRNRWELFFGEGSRLTVL.

The CDR3 DNA sequence: TGTGCCAGCAGCTTAACAGCAGGGACAATCGGCGGCAATGAGCAGTTCTTC. Translating it yields CASSLTAGTIGGNEQFF. J is TRBJ2-1 and V is TRBV7-3; D possibly corresponds to TRBD1 (6 bases). Trimming took off 0 bases at V and 6 bases at J, with 18 bases between the two ends. CDR3 size: 17 residues. Looked up from germline, CDR1 is SGHTA and CDR2 is FQGTGA.

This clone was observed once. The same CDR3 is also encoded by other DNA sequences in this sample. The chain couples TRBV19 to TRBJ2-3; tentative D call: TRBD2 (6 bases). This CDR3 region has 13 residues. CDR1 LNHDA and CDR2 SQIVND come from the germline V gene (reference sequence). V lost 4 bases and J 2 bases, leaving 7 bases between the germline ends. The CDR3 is CASSSGATDTQYF. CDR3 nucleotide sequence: TGTGCCAGTAGTAGCGGGGCCACAGATACGCAGTATTTT.

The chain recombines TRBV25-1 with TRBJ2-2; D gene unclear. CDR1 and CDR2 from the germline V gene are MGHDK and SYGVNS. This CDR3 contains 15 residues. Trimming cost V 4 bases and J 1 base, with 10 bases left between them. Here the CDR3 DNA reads TGTGCCAGCAGTGGTCCATGGGGGAACACCGGGGAGCTGTTTTTT. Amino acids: CASSGPWGNTGELFF.

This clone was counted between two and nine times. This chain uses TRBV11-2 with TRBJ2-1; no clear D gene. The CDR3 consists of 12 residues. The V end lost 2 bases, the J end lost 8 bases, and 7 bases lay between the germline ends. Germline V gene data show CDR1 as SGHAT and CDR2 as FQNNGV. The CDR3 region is CASSLMGYEQFF. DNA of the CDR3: TGTGCCAGCAGCTTAATGGGGTATGAGCAGTTCTTC.

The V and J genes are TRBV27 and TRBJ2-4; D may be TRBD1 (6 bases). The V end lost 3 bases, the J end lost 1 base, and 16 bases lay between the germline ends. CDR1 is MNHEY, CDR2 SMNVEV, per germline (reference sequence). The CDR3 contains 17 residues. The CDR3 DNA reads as TGTGCCAGCAGTTTCGGTTTTAGGGGGAAGGCCAAAAACATTCAGTACTTC. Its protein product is CASSFGFRGKAKNIQYF.

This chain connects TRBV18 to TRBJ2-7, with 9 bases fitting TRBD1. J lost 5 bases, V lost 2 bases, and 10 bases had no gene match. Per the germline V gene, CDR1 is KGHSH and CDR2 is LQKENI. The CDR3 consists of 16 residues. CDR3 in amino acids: CASSPGGGQGNNEQYF. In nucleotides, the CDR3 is TGTGCCAGCTCACCAGGTGGCGGACAGGGGAACAACGAGCAGTACTTC.

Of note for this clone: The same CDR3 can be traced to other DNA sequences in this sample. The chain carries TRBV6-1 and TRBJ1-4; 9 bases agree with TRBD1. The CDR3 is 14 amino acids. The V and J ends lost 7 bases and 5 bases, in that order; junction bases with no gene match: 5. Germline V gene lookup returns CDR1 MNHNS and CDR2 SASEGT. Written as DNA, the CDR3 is TGTGCCAGCAATCTGGACAGGGGCAATGAAAAACTGTTTTTT. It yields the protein CASNLDRGNEKLFF.

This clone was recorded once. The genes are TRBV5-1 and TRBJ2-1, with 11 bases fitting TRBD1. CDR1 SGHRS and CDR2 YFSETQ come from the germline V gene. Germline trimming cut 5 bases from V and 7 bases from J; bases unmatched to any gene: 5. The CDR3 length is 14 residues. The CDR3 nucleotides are TGCGCCAGCAGAGGGACAGGGGGTGCGAATGAGCAGTTCTTC. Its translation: CASRGTGGANEQFF.

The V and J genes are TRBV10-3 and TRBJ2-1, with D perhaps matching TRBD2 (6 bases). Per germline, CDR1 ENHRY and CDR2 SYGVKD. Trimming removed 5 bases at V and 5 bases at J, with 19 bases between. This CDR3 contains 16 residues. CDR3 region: CAISQTGDFGDNEQFF. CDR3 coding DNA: TGTGCCATCAGTCAAACGGGGGACTTCGGCGACAATGAGCAGTTCTTC.

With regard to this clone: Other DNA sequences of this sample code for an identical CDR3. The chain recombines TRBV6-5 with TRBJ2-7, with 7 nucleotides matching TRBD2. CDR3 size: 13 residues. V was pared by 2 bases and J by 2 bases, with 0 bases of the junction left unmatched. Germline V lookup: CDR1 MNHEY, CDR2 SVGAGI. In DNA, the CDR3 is TGTGCCAGCAGTTACGCGGGAGCCTACGAGCAGTACTTC. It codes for CASSYAGAYEQYF.